The 8 T cell receptor beta chains below were found in one sample sequenced in a study of TIL therapy for anti-PD-1-resistant metastatic lung cancer. Sequencing used immunoSEQ v3. Assay used: immunoSEQ multiplex PCR; TCRdb lists only in-frame clones, some missing. The sample lists approximately 20,000 clones; around 81% were seen once. Time point defined: pre-treatment sample, taken before nivolumab and TIL therapy. Sequenced material: blood, taken at baseline. The receptors stem from a person aged 25-85 years with non-small cell lung cancer.

The V call is TRBV7-2, the J call TRBJ2-2, with 7 bases matching TRBD1. CDR1 and CDR2 (germline): SGHTA, FQGNSA. V shed 5 bases, J shed 2 bases, and the junction held 11 bases outside the gene matches. This CDR3 is built from 17 residues. DNA for the CDR3: TGTGCCAGCAGCCAAAGATGGCAGGGGGAAAACACCGGGGAGCTGTTTTTT. Translating it yields CASSQRWQGENTGELFF. Full variable domain (outside the CDR3, taken from reference TRBV7-2 and TRBJ2-2): GAGVSQSPSNKVTEKGKDVELRCDPISGHTALYWYRQSLGQGLEFLIYFQGNSAPDKSGLPSDRFSAERTGGSVSTLTIQRTQQEDSAVYLCASSQRWQGENTGELFFGEGSRLTVL.

This clone was detected a few times. The chain recombines TRBV21-1 with TRBJ2-1; the table's D call TRBD1 went unverified against the DNA. TRBV21-1 is tagged as a pseudogene. The CDR3 is 18 residues long. For the CDR3, the DNA is TGTGCCAGCGGAGCCCCCACCGGATACAGGGTTGAAGAGGATGAGCAGTTCTTC. It encodes CASGAPTGYRVEEDEQFF.

CDR3 coding DNA: TGTGCCAGCAGCTCTGTAGCGGGAAGCGAGCAGTACTTC. Protein: CASSSVAGSEQYF. The chain uses TRBV7-9 and TRBJ2-7, with 8 nucleotides matching TRBD2. Unmatched junction bases numbered 5, after V lost 4 bases and J lost 6 bases. The CDR3 is made up of 13 amino acids. Germline assignment: CDR1 SEHNR and CDR2 FQNEAQ (reference sequence).

This CDR3 reads CASRPAGTSGYNEQFF. In DNA form, the CDR3 reads TGTGCCAGCAGACCTGCCGGGACTAGCGGGTACAATGAGCAGTTCTTC. The V call is TRBV5-4, the J call TRBJ2-1; 12 nucleotides agree with TRBD2. CDR1 SGHNT and CDR2 YYREEE come from the germline V gene (reference sequence). The CDR3 runs to 16 residues. V lost 5 bases to trimming and J lost 4 bases; unmatched junction nucleotides: 7.

V usage is TRBV19 and J usage is TRBJ1-5; D is possibly TRBD1 (6 bases). The CDR3 covers 15 residues. Per germline, CDR1 LNHDA and CDR2 SQIVND (reference sequence). Trimming cost V 3 bases and J 7 bases, with 16 bases left between them. In nucleotides, the CDR3 is TGTGCCAGTAGTATTGTCAGGGGTAGGTGGCAGCCCCAGCATTTT. Residues: CASSIVRGRWQPQHF.

The genes are TRBV29-1 and TRBJ1-2; TRBD1 is a possible D gene (5 bases). The length of the CDR3 is 11 residues. V was pared by 7 bases and J by 4 bases, with 10 bases between. Germline V gives CDR1 SQVTM, CDR2 ANQGSEA. The chain's CDR3 is CSGQGTYGYTF. The CDR3 DNA reads TGCAGCGGCCAGGGAACCTATGGCTACACCTTC.

DNA of the CDR3: TGTGCCAGCAACCCAAGGGGGAGGGGGAATGAGCAGTTCTTC. Translated: CASNPRGRGNEQFF. The rearrangement uses TRBV11-3 and TRBJ2-1; maybe TRBD2 (7 bases). Trimming cost V 7 bases and J 7 bases, with 17 bases left between them. The germline V gene has CDR1 SGHNT and CDR2 YENEEA. The CDR3 totals 14 residues. Based on the CDR3 plus reference TRBV11-3 and TRBJ2-1, the full variable domain is EAGVVQSPRYKIIEKKQPVAFWCNPISGHNTLYWYLQNLGQGPELLIRYENEEAVDDSQLPKDRFSAERLKGVDSTLKIQPAELGDSAVYLCASNPRGRGNEQFFGPGTRLTVL.

The J gene is TRBJ2-3, the V gene TRBV5-1, with D hard to call. The CDR3 has 13 residues. Germline loops: CDR1 SGHRS, CDR2 YFSETQ. Trimming took off 1 base at V and 1 base at J, with 4 bases between the two ends. The CDR3 here is CASSLIGTDTQYF. Written as DNA, the CDR3 is TGCGCCAGCAGCTTGATCGGCACAGATACGCAGTATTTT.